Sequencing of this TCR beta chain was carried out in a study of metastatic and nonmetastatic thyroid tumors. Study-level information: Patients with malignant and benign thyroid disease provided blood and tumor or nodule tissue, whose repertoires were compared. Findings of the study overall: A significant increase in TCR beta diversity was reportedly seen in malignant thyroid tumors relative to benign nodules, in blood and tumor.

As processed by the authors: Using the CDR3 differences seen across clinicopathological groups, the authors built a distant-metastasis classifier for papillary thyroid cancer, which was meant to discriminate distant-metastatic patients. TCRdb re-analyzed the PCR reads using MiXCR. The V and J calls follow TCRdb's processing rather than the paper's. The table includes about 41,000 clones, 20% to 30% detected once. Treatment of any kind had been given to no patient before thyroid surgery. This clone was recorded at least ten times. Its specificity is not known. Trimming at V came to 6 bases and at J to 2 bases, leaving 11 bases not matched to a gene. Germline V lookup: CDR1 DFQATT, CDR2 SNEGSKA (reference sequence). The CDR3 contains 15 residues.

Sequences were obtained from tumor tissue. The clonotype originates from a female donor with papillary thyroid cancer or a benign thyroid nodule (not recorded which). Some clones in this sample may be carry-over from other donors' samples. The chain uses TRBV20-1 and TRBJ2-7; 9 nucleotides agree with TRBD2. CDR3 loop: CSARDTSGPTYEQYF. The DNA for the CDR3 is TGCAGTGCCCGCGACACTAGCGGGCCCACCTACGAGCAGTACTTC.